Below are 4 T cell receptor beta chains sequenced from a single sample in a study of breast tumors, draining lymph nodes, adjacent tissues. Breast cancer patients provided tissue from their axillary draining lymph nodes. TCRdb used MiXCR to reprocess the multiplex PCR reads, holding one entry per CDR3 protein. The sample includes 200,000 to 250,000 distinct CDR3 sequences, around 35% of them seen just once. Source material: axillary lymph node tissue. The receptors were sampled from a female donor with breast cancer. Some clones in this sample may be carry-over from other donors' samples.

To note about this clonotype: Since the CDR3 does not end with the conserved phenylalanine or tryptophan, this likely comes from a read error. It is unclear where the CDR3 begins or ends on the DNA, so no DNA is shown, and the CDR3 is as TCRdb lists it. V usage is TRBV7-2 and J usage is TRBJ1-2. The V gene's germline CDR1 is SGHTA and CDR2 FQGNSA. The CDR3 spans 13 amino acids, including both terminal residues. CDR3 in amino acids: CASSLVGDRGCTL.

This clonotype has only a few counts. This sequence joins TRBV3-1 and TRBJ2-1, with D tentatively TRBD1 or TRBD2 (5 bases each). The CDR3 length is 15 residues. CDR1 is LGHDT and CDR2 is YNNKEL in the germline V gene (reference sequence). Trimming stripped 1 base from V and 9 bases from J, with 16 bases between. CDR3 sequence: CASSQVGTKGPEQFF. The CDR3 nucleotides are TGTGCCAGCAGCCAAGTGGGGACGAAGGGACCTGAGCAGTTCTTC.

The chain employs TRBV9 and TRBJ2-1, with 7 positions matching TRBD2. Per germline, CDR1 SGDLS and CDR2 YYNGEE. Trimming took 4 bases from V and 4 from J; bases not matched to a gene: 11. This CDR3 contains 16 residues. The CDR3 sequence is CASSPRGDYHYNEQFF. In DNA, the CDR3 is TGTGCCAGCAGCCCCCGGGGGGACTACCATTACAATGAGCAGTTCTTC.

This clonotype was picked up many times. V gene TRBV11-2 combines with J gene TRBJ1-6; D ambiguous. The germline CDR1 and CDR2 sequences are SGHAT and FQNNGV. The CDR3 has 13 residues. The V end lost 2 bases, the J end lost 8 bases, and 7 bases lay between the germline ends. The CDR3 is CASSLSDDSPLHF. The CDR3, as DNA: TGTGCCAGCAGCTTATCAGACGATTCACCCCTCCACTTT.